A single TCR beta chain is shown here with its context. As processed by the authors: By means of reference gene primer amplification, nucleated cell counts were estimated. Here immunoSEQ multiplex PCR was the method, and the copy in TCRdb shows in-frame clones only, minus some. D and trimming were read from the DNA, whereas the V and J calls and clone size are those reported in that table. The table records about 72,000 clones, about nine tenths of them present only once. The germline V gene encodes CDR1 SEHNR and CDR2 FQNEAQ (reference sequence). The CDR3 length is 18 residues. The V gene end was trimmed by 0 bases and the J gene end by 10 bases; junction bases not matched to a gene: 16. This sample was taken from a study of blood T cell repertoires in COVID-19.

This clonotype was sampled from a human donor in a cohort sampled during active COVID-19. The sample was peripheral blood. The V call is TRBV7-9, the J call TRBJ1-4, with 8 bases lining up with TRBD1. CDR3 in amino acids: CASSLATFSGQAVGKLFF. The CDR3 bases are TGTGCCAGCAGCTTAGCGACGTTTTCGGGACAGGCCGTAGGAAAACTGTTTTTT.